A single T cell receptor beta chain is shown here with its context. The data were taken from a study of blood T cell repertoires in COVID-19. On the study more broadly: T cells, B-cell-depleted T cells, or PBMCs provided the cDNA or gDNA that served as material.

As processed by the authors: It was from reference gene primer amplification that nucleated cell counts were estimated. Using immunoSEQ multiplex PCR, the repertoire was profiled, and TCRdb retains in-frame clones only, with some absent. The DNA gave D and trimming, while V, J and clone size come from that table. The data contain roughly 67,000 clones, almost 85% of them singletons. The germline CDR1 and CDR2 sequences are SGHTS and YDEGEE. With 4 bases removed from V and 5 bases from J, the gap between germline ends came to 15 bases. The CDR3 spans 14 residues. The gene calls are TRBV5-8 and TRBJ2-5; tentative D call: TRBD2 (7 bases). Sequenced: peripheral blood. The TCR sequence derives from a man aged 45-60 years with active COVID-19. The CDR3 region is CASSRGGAEETQYF. CDR3 bases: TGTGCCAGCAGCCGAGGGGGGGCCGAGGAGACCCAGTACTTC.